This entry is about one T cell receptor beta chain. Antigen unknown. Germline V CDR1 and CDR2: SQVTM, ANQGSEA. The CDR3 extends over 13 amino acids. The V gene lost 3 bases and the J gene lost 16 bases, with 21 bases spanning the gap. The sample belongs to a study of post-analysis software for immune sequencing data. Background on the study: Patients with relapsing-remitting, secondary progressive and progressive-relapsing multiple sclerosis courses were all represented. Study conclusions and caveats: Clustering by F measure revealed strong co-clustering among samples prepared together in one batch. The five TRBV segments detected at higher frequency in patients than in controls included TRBV5-6, TRBV5-1 and TRBV20-1. The normalized Chao1 diversity of multiple sclerosis patients was significantly lower than that of controls.

TCR beta cDNA libraries had unique molecular identifiers. TCRdb reanalysed the PCR reads using MiXCR and keeps one entry per CDR3 protein. The sample carries hundreds of thousands of distinct CDR3 sequences, around 64% recorded once. The chain is built from TRBV29-1 and TRBJ1-4; D is possibly TRBD1 (5 bases). Input material: blood. This sequence was found in a girl aged 2-10 years with multiple sclerosis. CDR3 loop: CSVEGQQIGEQFF. The CDR3 coding sequence is TGCAGCGTTGAGGGGCAGCAAATAGGGGAACAGTTTTTT.